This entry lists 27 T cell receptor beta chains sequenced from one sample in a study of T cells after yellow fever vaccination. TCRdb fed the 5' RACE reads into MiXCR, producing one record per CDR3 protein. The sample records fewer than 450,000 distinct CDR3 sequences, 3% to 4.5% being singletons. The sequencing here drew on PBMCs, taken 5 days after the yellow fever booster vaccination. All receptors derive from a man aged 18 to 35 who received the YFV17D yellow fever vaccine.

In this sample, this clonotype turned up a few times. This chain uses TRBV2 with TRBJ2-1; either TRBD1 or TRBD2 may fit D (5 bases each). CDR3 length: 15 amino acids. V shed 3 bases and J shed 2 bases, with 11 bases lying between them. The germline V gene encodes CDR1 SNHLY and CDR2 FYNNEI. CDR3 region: CASSERGGTYNEQFF. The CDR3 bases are TGTGCCAGCAGTGAGAGGGGTGGGACCTACAATGAGCAGTTCTTC. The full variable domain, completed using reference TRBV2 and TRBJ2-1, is EPEVTQTPSHQVTQMGQEVILRCVPISNHLYFYWYRQILGQKVEFLVSFYNNEISEKSEIFDDQFSVERPDGSNFTLKIRSTKLEDSAMYFCASSERGGTYNEQFFGPGTRLTVL.

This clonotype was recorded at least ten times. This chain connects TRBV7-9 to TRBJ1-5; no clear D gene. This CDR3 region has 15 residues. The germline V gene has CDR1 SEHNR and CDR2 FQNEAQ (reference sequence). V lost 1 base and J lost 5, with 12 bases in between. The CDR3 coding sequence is TGTGCCAGCAGCTTAGGGCCAGGCGGAGATCAGCCCCAGCATTTT. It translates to CASSLGPGGDQPQHF.

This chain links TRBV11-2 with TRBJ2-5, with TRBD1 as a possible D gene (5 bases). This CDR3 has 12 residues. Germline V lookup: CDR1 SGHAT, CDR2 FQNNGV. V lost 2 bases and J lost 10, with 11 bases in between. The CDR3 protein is CASSLIQTDQYF. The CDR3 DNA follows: TGTGCCAGCAGCTTAATACAGACAGACCAGTACTTC.

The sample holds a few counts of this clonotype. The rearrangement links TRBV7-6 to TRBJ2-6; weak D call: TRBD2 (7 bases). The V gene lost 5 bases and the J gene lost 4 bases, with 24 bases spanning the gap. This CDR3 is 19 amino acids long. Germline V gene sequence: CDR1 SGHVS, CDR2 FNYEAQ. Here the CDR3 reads CASSRFWGGPRSGANVLTF. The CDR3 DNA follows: TGTGCCAGCAGCCGCTTTTGGGGGGGGCCTCGGTCCGGGGCCAACGTCCTGACTTTC.

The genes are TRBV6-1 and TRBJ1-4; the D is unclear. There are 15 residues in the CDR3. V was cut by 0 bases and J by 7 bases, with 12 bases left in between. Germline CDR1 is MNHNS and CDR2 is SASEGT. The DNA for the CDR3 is TGTGCCAGCAGTGAAGCTAGAGGGTGGTTTGAAAAACTGTTTTTT. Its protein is CASSEARGWFEKLFF.

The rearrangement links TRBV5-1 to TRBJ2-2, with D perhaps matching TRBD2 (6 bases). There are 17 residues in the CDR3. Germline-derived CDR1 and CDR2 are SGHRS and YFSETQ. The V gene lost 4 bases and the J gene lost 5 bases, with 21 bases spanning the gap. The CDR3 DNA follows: TGCGCCAGCAGCCACGGGACTGGGCGGTCTCAAACCGGGGAGCTGTTTTTT. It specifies CASSHGTGRSQTGELFF.

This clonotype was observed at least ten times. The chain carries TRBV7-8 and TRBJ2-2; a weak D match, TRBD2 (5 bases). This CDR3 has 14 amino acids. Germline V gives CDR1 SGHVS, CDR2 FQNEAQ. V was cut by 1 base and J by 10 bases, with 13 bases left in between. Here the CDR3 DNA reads TGTGCCAGCAGCTTAGGGTGGACCGGGAAGGAGCTGTTTTTT. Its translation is CASSLGWTGKELFF.

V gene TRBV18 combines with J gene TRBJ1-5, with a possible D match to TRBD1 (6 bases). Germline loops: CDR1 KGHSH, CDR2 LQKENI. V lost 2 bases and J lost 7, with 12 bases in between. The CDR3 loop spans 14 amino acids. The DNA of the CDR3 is TGTGCCAGCTCACCATCGACAGGACCCCAGCCCCAGCATTTT. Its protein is CASSPSTGPQPQHF.

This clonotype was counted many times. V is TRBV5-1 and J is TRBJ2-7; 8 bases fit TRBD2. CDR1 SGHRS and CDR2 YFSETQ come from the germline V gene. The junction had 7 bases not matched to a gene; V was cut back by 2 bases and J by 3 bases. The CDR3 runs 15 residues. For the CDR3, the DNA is TGCGCCAGCAGCTTCGGGAGGGGAGCAAACTACGAGCAGTACTTC. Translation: CASSFGRGANYEQYF.

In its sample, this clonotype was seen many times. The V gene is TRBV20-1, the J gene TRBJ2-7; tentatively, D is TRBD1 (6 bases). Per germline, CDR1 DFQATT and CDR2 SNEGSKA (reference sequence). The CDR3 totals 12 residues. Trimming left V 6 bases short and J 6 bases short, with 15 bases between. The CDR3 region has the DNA TGCAGTGCGGGGGATACAGGGCTCGAGCAGTACTTC. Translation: CSAGDTGLEQYF.

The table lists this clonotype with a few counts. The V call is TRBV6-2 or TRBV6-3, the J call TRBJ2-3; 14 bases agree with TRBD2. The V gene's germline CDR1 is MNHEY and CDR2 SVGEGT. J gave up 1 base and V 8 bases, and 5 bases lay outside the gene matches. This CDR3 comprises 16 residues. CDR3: CASAKGLAGGTDTQYF. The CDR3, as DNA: TGTGCCAGCGCGAAGGGACTAGCGGGGGGCACAGATACGCAGTATTTT.

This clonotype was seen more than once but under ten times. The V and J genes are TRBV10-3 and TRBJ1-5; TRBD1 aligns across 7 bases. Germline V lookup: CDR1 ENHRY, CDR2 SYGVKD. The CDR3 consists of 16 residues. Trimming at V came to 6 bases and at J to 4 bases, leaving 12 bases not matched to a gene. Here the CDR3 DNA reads TGTGCCATCAGCCAAGGCCGGGACAGATTAAATCAGCCCCAGCATTTT. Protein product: CAISQGRDRLNQPQHF.

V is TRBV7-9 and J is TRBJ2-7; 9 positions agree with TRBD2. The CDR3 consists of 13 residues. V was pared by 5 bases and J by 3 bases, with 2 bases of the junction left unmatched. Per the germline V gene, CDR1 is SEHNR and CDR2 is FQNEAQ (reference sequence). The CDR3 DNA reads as TGTGCCAGCAGCGCGGGGGGGGACTACGAGCAGTACTTC. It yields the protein CASSAGGDYEQYF.

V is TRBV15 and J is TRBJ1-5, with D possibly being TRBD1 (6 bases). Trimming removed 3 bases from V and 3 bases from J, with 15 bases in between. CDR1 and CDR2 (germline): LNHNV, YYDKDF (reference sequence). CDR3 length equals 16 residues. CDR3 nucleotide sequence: TGTGCCACCAGCAGGAGACAGGACCCTCCCAATCAGCCCCAGCATTTT. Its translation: CATSRRQDPPNQPQHF.

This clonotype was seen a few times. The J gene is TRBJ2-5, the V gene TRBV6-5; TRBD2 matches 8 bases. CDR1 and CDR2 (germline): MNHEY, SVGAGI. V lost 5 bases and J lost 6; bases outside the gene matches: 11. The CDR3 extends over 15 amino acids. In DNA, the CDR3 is TGTGCCAGCAGTCAGATAGCGGGAAAAAAAAAGACCCAGTACTTC. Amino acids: CASSQIAGKKKTQYF.

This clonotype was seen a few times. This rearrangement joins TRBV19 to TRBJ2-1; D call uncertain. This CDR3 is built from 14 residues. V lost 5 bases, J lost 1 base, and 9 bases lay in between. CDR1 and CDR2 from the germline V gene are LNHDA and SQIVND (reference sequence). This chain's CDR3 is CASSVLYSYNEQFF. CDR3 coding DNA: TGTGCCAGTAGTGTGCTATATTCCTACAATGAGCAGTTCTTC.

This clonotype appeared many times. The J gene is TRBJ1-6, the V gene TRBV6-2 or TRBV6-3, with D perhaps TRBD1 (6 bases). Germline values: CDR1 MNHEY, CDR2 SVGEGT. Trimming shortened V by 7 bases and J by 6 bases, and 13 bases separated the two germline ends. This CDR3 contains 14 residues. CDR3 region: CASIRAGANSPLHF. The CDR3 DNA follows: TGTGCCAGCATCCGCGCGGGGGCTAATTCACCCCTCCACTTT.

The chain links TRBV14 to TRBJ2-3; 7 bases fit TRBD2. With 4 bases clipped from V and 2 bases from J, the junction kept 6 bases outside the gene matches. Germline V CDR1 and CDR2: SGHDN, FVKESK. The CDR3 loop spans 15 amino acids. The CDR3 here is CASSRPGTTTDTQYF. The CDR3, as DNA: TGTGCCAGCAGCCGCCCCGGGACTACCACAGATACGCAGTATTTT. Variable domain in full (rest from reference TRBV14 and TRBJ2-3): EAGVTQFPSHSVIEKGQTVTLRCDPISGHDNLYWYRRVMGKEIKFLLHFVKESKQDESGMPNNRFLAERTGGTYSTLKVQPAELEDSGVYFCASSRPGTTTDTQYFGPGTRLTVL.

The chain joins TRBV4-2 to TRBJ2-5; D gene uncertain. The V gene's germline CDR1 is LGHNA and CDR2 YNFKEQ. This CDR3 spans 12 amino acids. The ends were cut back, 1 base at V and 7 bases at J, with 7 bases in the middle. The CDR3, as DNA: TGTGCCAGCAGCCAAGTCTGGGGGACCCAGTACTTC. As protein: CASSQVWGTQYF.

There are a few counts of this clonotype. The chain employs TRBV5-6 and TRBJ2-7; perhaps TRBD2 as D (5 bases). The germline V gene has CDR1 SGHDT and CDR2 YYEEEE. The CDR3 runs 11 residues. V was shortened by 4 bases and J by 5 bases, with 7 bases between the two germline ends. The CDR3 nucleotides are TGTGCCAGCAGCCTGCGGGACGAGCAGTACTTC. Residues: CASSLRDEQYF.

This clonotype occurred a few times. CDR3 protein: CASSLGLTTPETQYF. The CDR3 DNA is TGTGCCAGCAGCTTGGGACTAACTACCCCAGAGACCCAGTACTTC. V usage is TRBV7-3 and J usage is TRBJ2-5, with 7 bases fitting TRBD2. V dropped 3 bases and J dropped 4; count of bases not matched to a gene: 8. Germline V gene sequence: CDR1 SGHTA, CDR2 FQGTGA. The CDR3 is made up of 15 amino acids.

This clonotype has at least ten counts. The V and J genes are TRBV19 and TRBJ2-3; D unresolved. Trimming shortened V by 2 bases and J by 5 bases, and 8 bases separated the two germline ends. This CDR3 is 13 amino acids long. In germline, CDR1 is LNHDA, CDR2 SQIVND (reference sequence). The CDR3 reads CASSIRPLDTQYF. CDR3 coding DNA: TGTGCCAGTAGTATAAGGCCGCTAGATACGCAGTATTTT.

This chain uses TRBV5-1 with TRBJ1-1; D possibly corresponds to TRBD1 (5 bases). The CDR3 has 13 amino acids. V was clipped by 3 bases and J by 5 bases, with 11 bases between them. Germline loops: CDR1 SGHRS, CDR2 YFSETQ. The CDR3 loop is CASSSSGRTEAFF. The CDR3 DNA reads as TGCGCCAGCAGCTCATCAGGGAGGACTGAAGCTTTCTTT.

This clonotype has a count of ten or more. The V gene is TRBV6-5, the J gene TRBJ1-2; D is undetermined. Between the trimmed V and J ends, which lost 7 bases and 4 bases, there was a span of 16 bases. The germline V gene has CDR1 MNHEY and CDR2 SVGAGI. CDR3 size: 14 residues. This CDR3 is CASKSPGVPYGYTF. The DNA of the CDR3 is TGTGCCAGCAAATCCCCCGGGGTTCCCTATGGCTACACCTTC.

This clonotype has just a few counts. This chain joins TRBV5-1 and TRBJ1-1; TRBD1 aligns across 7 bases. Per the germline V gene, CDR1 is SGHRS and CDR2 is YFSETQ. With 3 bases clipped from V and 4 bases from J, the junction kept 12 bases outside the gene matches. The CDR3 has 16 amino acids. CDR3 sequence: CASSWRARQGSTEAFF. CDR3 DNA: TGCGCCAGCAGCTGGAGGGCCCGACAGGGCAGCACTGAAGCTTTCTTT.

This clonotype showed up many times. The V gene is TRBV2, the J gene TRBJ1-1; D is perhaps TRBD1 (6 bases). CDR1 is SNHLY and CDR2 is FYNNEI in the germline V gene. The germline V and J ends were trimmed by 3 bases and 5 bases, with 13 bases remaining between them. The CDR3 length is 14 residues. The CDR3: CASSDEGGRTEAFF. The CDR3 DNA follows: TGTGCCAGCAGTGACGAGGGGGGCAGGACTGAAGCTTTCTTT.

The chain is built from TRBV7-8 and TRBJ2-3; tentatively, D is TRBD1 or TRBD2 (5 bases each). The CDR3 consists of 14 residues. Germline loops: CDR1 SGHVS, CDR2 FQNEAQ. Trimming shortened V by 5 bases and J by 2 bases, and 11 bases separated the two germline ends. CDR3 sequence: CASSHPGLTDTQYF. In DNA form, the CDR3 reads TGTGCCAGCAGCCATCCGGGGCTCACAGATACGCAGTATTTT.